Listed below are T cell receptor beta chains from one sample, sequenced in a study of blood T cell repertoires in COVID-19. The table came from immunoSEQ multiplex PCR; TCRdb's copy has only in-frame clones and leaves some out. The sample yields under 65,000 clones, approximately 82% seen once. The sequencing sample was made of PBMCs or T cells enriched from blood (not recorded which). The receptors shown here come from a woman in her forties or fifties with acute COVID-19. Both conserved end residues are part of each CDR3. Fields, in order: V gene, D gene, clone size, J gene, CDR3 protein, CDR3 DNA. D genes are given only for firm matches. Clone size is not always given. Where it is, it says once, few, many or a class for expanded clones.

v_call: TRBV28; d_call: .; clone_size: .; j_call: TRBJ1-1; cdr3_aa: CASSNRRDTAFF; cdr3_nt: TGTGCCAGCAGCAATCGCCGGGACACGGCTTTCTTT
v_call: TRBV6-5; d_call: .; clone_size: .; j_call: TRBJ2-3; cdr3_aa: CAIRIGGVTDTQYF; cdr3_nt: TGTGCCATCCGGATTGGAGGGGTCACAGATACGCAGTATTTT
v_call: TRBV9; d_call: .; clone_size: .; j_call: TRBJ2-2; cdr3_aa: CASSVFQGPGELFF; cdr3_nt: TGTGCCAGCAGCGTATTCCAGGGTCCCGGGGAGCTGTTTTTT
v_call: TRBV24-1; d_call: TRBD1; clone_size: .; j_call: TRBJ1-6; cdr3_aa: CATFGQEKVEGNSPLHF; cdr3_nt: TGTGCCACCTTCGGACAGGAGAAAGTTGAGGGTAATTCACCCCTCCACTTT
v_call: TRBV9; d_call: .; clone_size: .; j_call: TRBJ1-4; cdr3_aa: CASSSIYSATNEKLFF; cdr3_nt: TGTGCCAGCAGCTCAATTTACAGTGCAACTAATGAAAAACTGTTTTTT
v_call: TRBV7-8; d_call: TRBD1; clone_size: .; j_call: TRBJ1-2; cdr3_aa: CASSLRDSPYGYTF; cdr3_nt: TGTGCCAGCAGCTTGCGGGACAGCCCATATGGCTACACCTTC
v_call: TRBV7-8; d_call: .; clone_size: .; j_call: TRBJ1-2; cdr3_aa: CASSLDEAGAGYTF; cdr3_nt: TGTGCCAGCAGCTTAGACGAGGCTGGGGCTGGCTACACCTTC
v_call: TRBV29-1; d_call: TRBD2; clone_size: .; j_call: TRBJ2-4; cdr3_aa: CSVSGLAGVNLAKNIQYF; cdr3_nt: TGCAGCGTCTCGGGACTAGCGGGGGTGAACCTAGCCAAAAACATTCAGTACTTC
v_call: TRBV11-2; d_call: .; clone_size: once; j_call: TRBJ1-2; cdr3_aa: CASSEQGSVYTF; cdr3_nt: TGTGCCAGCAGTGAACAGGGAAGTGTCTACACCTTC
v_call: TRBV5-1; d_call: TRBD1; clone_size: .; j_call: TRBJ2-7; cdr3_aa: CASSWGTGPYEQYF; cdr3_nt: TGCGCCAGCAGCTGGGGGACAGGCCCTTACGAGCAGTACTTC
v_call: TRBV30; d_call: .; clone_size: .; j_call: TRBJ1-5; cdr3_aa: CAWSGPGVGNQPQHF; cdr3_nt: TGTGCCTGGAGTGGTCCGGGGGTTGGCAATCAGCCCCAGCATTTT
v_call: TRBV5-1; d_call: TRBD2; clone_size: .; j_call: TRBJ2-2; cdr3_aa: CASSNPSGGAIGELFF; cdr3_nt: TGCGCCAGCAGCAACCCTAGCGGGGGGGCGATCGGGGAGCTGTTTTTT
v_call: TRBV7-6; d_call: .; clone_size: .; j_call: TRBJ2-5; cdr3_aa: CASSLDGQTVAETQYF; cdr3_nt: TGTGCCAGCAGCTTAGATGGGCAGACCGTGGCGGAGACCCAGTACTTC
v_call: TRBV10-1; d_call: TRBD1; clone_size: .; j_call: TRBJ1-1; cdr3_aa: CASSEEQGVMNTEAFF; cdr3_nt: TGCGCCAGCAGTGAAGAACAGGGGGTGATGAACACTGAAGCTTTCTTT
v_call: TRBV10-2; d_call: .; clone_size: .; j_call: TRBJ1-2; cdr3_aa: CASSSAGDGYTF; cdr3_nt: TGCGCCAGCAGTAGCGCCGGGGATGGCTACACCTTC
v_call: TRBV12-5; d_call: .; clone_size: once; j_call: TRBJ2-1; cdr3_aa: CASGLTGGDNEQFF; cdr3_nt: TGTGCTAGTGGTTTAACAGGGGGGGACAATGAGCAGTTCTTC
v_call: TRBV14; d_call: .; clone_size: few; j_call: TRBJ1-2; cdr3_aa: CASSQTVNYGYTF; cdr3_nt: TGTGCCAGCAGCCAGACAGTAAACTATGGCTACACCTTC
v_call: TRBV14; d_call: TRBD1; clone_size: .; j_call: TRBJ1-4; cdr3_aa: CASSQYLTGKEKLFF; cdr3_nt: TGTGCCAGCAGCCAATATCTGACAGGGAAAGAAAAACTGTTTTTT
v_call: TRBV2; d_call: TRBD1; clone_size: .; j_call: TRBJ2-1; cdr3_aa: CASSDPGQGLGGEQFF; cdr3_nt: TGTGCCAGCAGTGACCCGGGACAGGGGTTAGGCGGTGAGCAGTTCTTC
v_call: TRBV4-1; d_call: .; clone_size: .; j_call: TRBJ1-4; cdr3_aa: CASSHQGSDEKLFF; cdr3_nt: TGCGCCAGCAGCCATCAGGGAAGCGATGAAAAACTGTTTTTT
v_call: TRBV30; d_call: TRBD1; clone_size: .; j_call: TRBJ2-5; cdr3_aa: CAWSGSDRETQYF; cdr3_nt: TGTGCCTGGAGTGGATCGGACAGGGAGACCCAGTACTTC
v_call: TRBV2; d_call: .; clone_size: .; j_call: TRBJ1-2; cdr3_aa: CASSESGPEGGYGYTF; cdr3_nt: TGTGCCAGCAGTGAATCGGGCCCGGAGGGAGGCTATGGCTACACCTTC
v_call: TRBV19; d_call: TRBD1; clone_size: .; j_call: TRBJ1-5; cdr3_aa: CASSITDRGYYQPQHF; cdr3_nt: TGTGCCAGTAGTATCACGGACAGGGGGTATTATCAGCCCCAGCATTTT
v_call: TRBV7-8; d_call: .; clone_size: .; j_call: TRBJ2-1; cdr3_aa: CASSISGHEQFF; cdr3_nt: TGTGCCAGCAGCATCTCAGGGCATGAGCAGTTCTTC
v_call: TRBV2; d_call: TRBD1; clone_size: .; j_call: TRBJ1-6; cdr3_aa: CASSYRGPNSPLHF; cdr3_nt: TGTGCCAGCAGTTACAGGGGGCCTAATTCACCCCTCCACTTT
v_call: TRBV28; d_call: .; clone_size: few; j_call: TRBJ1-3; cdr3_aa: CASSPLRGGGSGNTIYF; cdr3_nt: TGTGCCAGCAGTCCCCTCAGGGGCGGGGGCTCTGGAAACACCATATATTTT
v_call: TRBV7-8; d_call: .; clone_size: .; j_call: TRBJ1-3; cdr3_aa: CASSSYYGAGNTIYF; cdr3_nt: TGTGCCAGCAGCTCCTACTACGGCGCTGGAAACACCATATATTTT
v_call: TRBV5-8; d_call: TRBD1; clone_size: .; j_call: TRBJ1-2; cdr3_aa: CASSLVTGTGANYGYTF; cdr3_nt: TGTGCCAGCAGTCTGGTTACAGGGACAGGGGCTAACTATGGCTACACCTTC
v_call: TRBV9; d_call: TRBD1; clone_size: .; j_call: TRBJ1-2; cdr3_aa: CASSVAPDRATYGYTF; cdr3_nt: TGTGCCAGCAGCGTAGCCCCGGACAGGGCGACCTATGGCTACACCTTC
v_call: TRBV18; d_call: .; clone_size: .; j_call: TRBJ1-1; cdr3_aa: CASSSGMGGTEAFF; cdr3_nt: TGTGCCAGCTCATCAGGGATGGGGGGCACTGAAGCTTTCTTT
v_call: TRBV2; d_call: TRBD2; clone_size: few; j_call: TRBJ2-3; cdr3_aa: CASSEELAGTDTQYF; cdr3_nt: TGTGCCAGCAGTGAAGAACTAGCGGGCACAGATACGCAGTATTTT
v_call: TRBV7-2; d_call: TRBD2; clone_size: .; j_call: TRBJ2-3; cdr3_aa: CASSLDSGGWDTQYF; cdr3_nt: TGTGCCAGCAGCTTAGATAGCGGGGGCTGGGATACGCAGTATTTT
v_call: TRBV25-1; d_call: TRBD1; clone_size: .; j_call: TRBJ2-7; cdr3_aa: CASSELTGDARMEQYF; cdr3_nt: TGTGCCAGCAGTGAATTAACAGGGGACGCCCGAATGGAGCAGTACTTC
v_call: TRBV11-3; d_call: .; clone_size: .; j_call: TRBJ2-1; cdr3_aa: CASSFTTPNEQFF; cdr3_nt: TGTGCCAGCAGCTTTACTACCCCCAATGAGCAGTTCTTC
v_call: TRBV11-2; d_call: .; clone_size: few; j_call: TRBJ1-5; cdr3_aa: CASSLGAGNSNQPQHF; cdr3_nt: TGTGCCAGCAGCTTAGGGGCTGGCAATAGCAATCAGCCCCAGCATTTT
v_call: TRBV6-5; d_call: .; clone_size: .; j_call: TRBJ2-7; cdr3_aa: CASSPPLSPFEQYF; cdr3_nt: TGTGCCAGCAGTCCCCCCCTAAGCCCTTTTGAGCAGTACTTC
v_call: TRBV2; d_call: .; clone_size: .; j_call: TRBJ2-3; cdr3_aa: CASSSTGDTDTQYF; cdr3_nt: TGTGCCAGCAGTTCGACAGGAGACACAGATACGCAGTATTTT
v_call: TRBV20-1; d_call: TRBD2; clone_size: .; j_call: TRBJ2-5; cdr3_aa: CSASRLAGEQGPQETQYF; cdr3_nt: TGCAGTGCTAGTCGACTAGCGGGGGAGCAGGGGCCACAAGAGACCCAGTACTTC
v_call: TRBV5-1; d_call: TRBD1; clone_size: .; j_call: TRBJ1-1; cdr3_aa: CASSQRQGPGNPNTEAFF; cdr3_nt: TGCGCCAGCAGCCAGCGACAGGGCCCGGGAAACCCGAACACTGAAGCTTTCTTT
v_call: TRBV7-2; d_call: TRBD2; clone_size: .; j_call: TRBJ2-3; cdr3_aa: CASSPRTSGGRDTDTQYF; cdr3_nt: TGTGCCAGCAGCCCCCGGACTAGCGGGGGGCGGGACACAGATACGCAGTATTTT
v_call: TRBV29-1; d_call: .; clone_size: .; j_call: TRBJ2-7; cdr3_aa: CSVEGRSYEQYF; cdr3_nt: TGCAGCGTTGAGGGCAGATCATACGAGCAGTACTTC
v_call: TRBV5-4; d_call: TRBD2; clone_size: once; j_call: TRBJ2-1; cdr3_aa: CASSPTSGGYNEQFF; cdr3_nt: TGTGCCAGCAGCCCTACTAGCGGGGGGTACAATGAGCAGTTCTTC
v_call: TRBV5-8; d_call: TRBD1; clone_size: .; j_call: TRBJ1-2; cdr3_aa: CASSLGDRAYGYTF; cdr3_nt: TGTGCCAGCAGCTTGGGGGACAGGGCCTATGGCTACACCTTC
v_call: TRBV11-3; d_call: .; clone_size: .; j_call: TRBJ1-1; cdr3_aa: CASSFLRVMNTEAFF; cdr3_nt: TGTGCCAGCAGCTTCCTCCGGGTCATGAACACTGAAGCTTTCTTT
v_call: TRBV7-3; d_call: .; clone_size: .; j_call: TRBJ1-6; cdr3_aa: CASSSGGPANNSPLHF; cdr3_nt: TGTGCCAGCAGCTCGGGAGGTCCGGCGAATAATTCACCCCTCCACTTT
v_call: TRBV28; d_call: .; clone_size: once; j_call: TRBJ2-7; cdr3_aa: CASSSGQIFYEQYF; cdr3_nt: TGTGCCAGCAGTTCCGGACAGATCTTCTACGAGCAGTACTTC
v_call: TRBV5-8; d_call: .; clone_size: .; j_call: TRBJ1-2; cdr3_aa: CASTRGSHGYTF; cdr3_nt: TGTGCCAGCACCAGAGGGTCACATGGCTACACCTTC
v_call: TRBV19; d_call: .; clone_size: .; j_call: TRBJ1-2; cdr3_aa: CASSPGNFYGYTF; cdr3_nt: TGTGCCAGTAGTCCAGGGAACTTCTATGGCTACACCTTC
v_call: TRBV19; d_call: TRBD1; clone_size: .; j_call: TRBJ1-2; cdr3_aa: CASQGQSNYGYTF; cdr3_nt: TGTGCCAGCCAGGGACAGAGTAACTATGGCTACACCTTC
v_call: TRBV30; d_call: .; clone_size: .; j_call: TRBJ1-6; cdr3_aa: CAWSVEGYNSPLHF; cdr3_nt: TGTGCCTGGAGTGTAGAGGGTTATAATTCACCCCTCCACTTT
v_call: TRBV11-2; d_call: .; clone_size: .; j_call: TRBJ2-7; cdr3_aa: CASSLGAGGPYEQYF; cdr3_nt: TGTGCCAGCAGCTTAGGTGCGGGTGGTCCCTACGAGCAGTACTTC
v_call: TRBV19; d_call: .; clone_size: .; j_call: TRBJ2-1; cdr3_aa: CASSIEPRPYNEQFF; cdr3_nt: TGTGCCAGTAGTATAGAGCCGCGCCCCTACAATGAGCAGTTCTTC
v_call: TRBV9; d_call: TRBD1; clone_size: .; j_call: TRBJ2-2; cdr3_aa: CASNVDGTEVTGELFF; cdr3_nt: TGTGCCAGCAACGTAGACGGGACAGAAGTCACCGGGGAGCTGTTTTTT
v_call: TRBV2; d_call: TRBD2; clone_size: few; j_call: TRBJ2-3; cdr3_aa: CASRPGLASSTDTQYF; cdr3_nt: TGTGCCAGCAGGCCCGGACTAGCGAGCTCCACAGATACGCAGTATTTT
v_call: TRBV10-3; d_call: TRBD2; clone_size: .; j_call: TRBJ2-3; cdr3_aa: CAISESLGLAGADTQYF; cdr3_nt: TGTGCCATCAGTGAGTCTTTGGGACTAGCGGGGGCAGATACGCAGTATTTT
v_call: TRBV7-9; d_call: .; clone_size: .; j_call: TRBJ1-1; cdr3_aa: CASSPGVVTGGNTEAFF; cdr3_nt: TGTGCCAGCAGCCCTGGCGTTGTGACAGGCGGAAACACTGAAGCTTTCTTT
v_call: TRBV19; d_call: .; clone_size: .; j_call: TRBJ1-3; cdr3_aa: CASSIGRPFGNTIYF; cdr3_nt: TGTGCCAGTAGTATAGGGAGACCCTTCGGAAACACCATATATTTT
v_call: TRBV12-3/TRBV12-4; d_call: .; clone_size: .; j_call: TRBJ2-7; cdr3_aa: CASRIRTAYEQYF; cdr3_nt: TGTGCCAGCAGGATAAGGACAGCCTACGAGCAGTACTTC
v_call: TRBV7-6; d_call: .; clone_size: .; j_call: TRBJ1-1; cdr3_aa: CASSLGAGDEAFF; cdr3_nt: TGTGCCAGCAGCTTAGGGGCAGGGGATGAAGCTTTCTTT